The 4 T cell receptor beta chains below all came from one sample that was sequenced in a study of T-cell memory formation after mild COVID-19. TCRdb reprocessed the 5' RACE reads via MiXCR and lists one record per CDR3 protein. This table has 350,000 or so distinct CDR3 sequences, roughly 13% appearing once. The sample consisted of PBMCs or a T cell subset sorted from them (not recorded which). These receptors were taken from a young man who had mild COVID-19 (a few samples of this study predate the infection). Cell type and time point are not known.

Note on this clonotype: At one end, the junction sequence differs from germline, possibly due to a read error. The V and J genes are TRBV14 and TRBJ1-6; tentative D call: TRBD1 (5 bases). The CDR3 totals 18 residues. Germline CDR1 is SGHDN and CDR2 is FVKESK. DNA of the CDR3: TGTGCCAGCAGCCAAGAGGGGCAGTGGGGGGTCTATGATTCACCCCTCCACTTT. Its translation is CASSQEGQWGVYDSPLHF.

A few counts support this clonotype. The V and J genes are TRBV6-2 or TRBV6-3 and TRBJ2-5, with a weak D call TRBD2 (6 bases). The CDR3 totals 17 residues. V lost 2 bases and J lost 4, with 20 bases in between. Germline values: CDR1 MNHEY, CDR2 SVGEGT. CDR3 nucleotides: TGTGCCAGCAGTTACGCCGACGCGCCGGGGGATCGAGAGACCCAGTACTTC. Translating it yields CASSYADAPGDRETQYF.

This clonotype was seen only a few times. The gene calls are TRBV11-2 and TRBJ1-1; 7 nucleotides line up with TRBD1. V lost 5 bases to trimming and J lost 11 bases; unmatched junction nucleotides: 5. CDR1 is SGHAT, CDR2 FQNNGV, per germline. The CDR3 contains 11 residues. In nucleotides, the CDR3 is TGTGCCAGCAGCCAAGGGACAGCGGCTTTCTTT. This sequence encodes CASSQGTAAFF. Complete variable domain (other parts from reference TRBV11-2 and TRBJ1-1): EAGVAQSPRYKIIEKRQSVAFWCNPISGHATLYWYQQILGQGPKLLIQFQNNGVVDDSQLPKDRFSAERLKGVDSTLKIQPAKLEDSAVYLCASSQGTAAFFGQGTRLTVV.

J is TRBJ2-1 and V is TRBV7-2; no clear D. V lost 0 bases to trimming and J lost 9 bases, with 3 bases between them. Germline V lookup: CDR1 SGHTA, CDR2 FQGNSA. This CDR3 spans 11 amino acids. The CDR3 reads CASSLAFEQFF. The CDR3 region has the DNA TGTGCCAGCAGCTTAGCTTTTGAGCAGTTCTTC. The variable domain in full, completed from reference TRBV7-2 and TRBJ2-1, reads GAGVSQSPSNKVTEKGKDVELRCDPISGHTALYWYRQSLGQGLEFLIYFQGNSAPDKSGLPSDRFSAERTGGSVSTLTIQRTQQEDSAVYLCASSLAFEQFFGPGTRLTVL.